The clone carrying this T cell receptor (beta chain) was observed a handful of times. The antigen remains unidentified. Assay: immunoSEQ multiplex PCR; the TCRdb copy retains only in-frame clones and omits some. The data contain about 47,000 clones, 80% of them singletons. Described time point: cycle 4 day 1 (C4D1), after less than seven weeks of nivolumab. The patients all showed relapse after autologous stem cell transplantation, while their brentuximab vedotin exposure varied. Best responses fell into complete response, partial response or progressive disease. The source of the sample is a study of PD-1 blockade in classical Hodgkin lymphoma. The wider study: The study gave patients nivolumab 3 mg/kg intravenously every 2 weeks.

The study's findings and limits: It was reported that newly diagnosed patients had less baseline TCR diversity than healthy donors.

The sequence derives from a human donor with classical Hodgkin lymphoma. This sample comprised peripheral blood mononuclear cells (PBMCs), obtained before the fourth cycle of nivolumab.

CDR3 nucleotide sequence: TGTGCCAGCAGTTTCCCCTCTATCTATGGCTACACCTTC. Its translation is CASSFPSIYGYTF. The rearrangement uses TRBV6-5 and TRBJ1-2; D remains ambiguous. Germline V CDR1 and CDR2: MNHEY, SVGAGI. Trimming shortened V by 4 bases and J by 4 bases, and 10 bases separated the two germline ends. CDR3 length: 13 amino acids.